This TCR beta chain was identified in a study of STAT5B mutations in CD4+ large granular lymphocyte leukemia. Findings and limits, study-wide: 8/27 top patient clones versus 2/35 control clones were TRBV06-family.

A word on this clone: Antigen unknown.

Here immunoSEQ multiplex PCR was the method, and the copy in TCRdb shows in-frame clones only, minus some. The top ten clones hold approximately 1% of a sample with 25,000 to 35,000 clones, just under 75% of them seen once. Healthy controls were blood donor buffy coats. V was pared by 5 bases and J by 0 bases, with 8 bases between. CDR3 length: 14 amino acids. Germline V gene data show CDR1 as MNHNS and CDR2 as SASEGT. The V and J genes are TRBV6-1 and TRBJ1-5; the D is unclear. The source material was CD4+ T cells from blood buffy coats. The TCR comes from a human donor in good health. CDR3 in amino acids: CASSRHLSNQPQHF. The CDR3 DNA reads as TGTGCCAGCAGTAGACACCTTAGCAATCAGCCCCAGCATTTT.